The clone carrying this T cell receptor beta chain is a singleton in its sample. The antigen is unknown. The junction departs from germline at one end; a sequencing error may be responsible. The source of the sample is a study of cytomegalovirus exposure and HLA in healthy donors. Study-wide findings and caveats: Clonal expansion was found to be greater in HLA-associated TCR beta chains than in equally common others in a later analysis. Trimming of TCR beta V- and J-genes showed a link, identified in a later analysis, to a missense DCLRE1C variant. The listing of 150 to 200 TCR beta chains classed them as cytomegalovirus-associated.

The PCR employed 60 Vbeta primers together with 13 Jbeta primers. This table comes from immunoSEQ multiplex PCR, and its TCRdb copy is limited to in-frame clones, with some not included. The repertoire holds roughly 120,000 clones, with 69% as singletons. The germline V gene encodes CDR1 SGHRS and CDR2 YFSETQ. The CDR3 is made up of 15 amino acids. The gene calls are TRBV5-1 and TRBJ1-4; a weak D match, TRBD1 (5 bases). The receptor's source is a woman in her 70s in good health and CMV-seropositive. Specimen: PBMCs. The CDR3 protein is CASSLVLGPNEKLFF. The CDR3 DNA sequence: TGCGCCAGCAGCTTGGTTTTGGGGCCTAACGAAAAACTGTTTTTT.